The T cell receptor (beta chain) described here comes from a study of T-cell reconstitution after alpha-beta-depleted transplantation in children. Unique molecular identifiers were used in preparing the TCRbeta library. MiXCR, applied by TCRdb to the PCR reads, yields one record per CDR3 protein. The profile covers over 200,000 distinct CDR3 sequences, with approximately 11% appearing a single time and about 28% taken by the ten largest. This clonotype came up many times. CDR3 length: 14 amino acids. The chain employs TRBV12-2 and TRBJ2-1. TRBV12-2 constitutes a pseudogene. The clonotype comes from a child under two years old with acute myeloid leukemia, due to receive a stem cell transplant. The input for sequencing was PBMCs, taken before TCRalphabeta/CD19-depleted stem cell transplant. CDR3 bases: TGTGCAAGTCGCTTTGGGACTCCGGACAATGAGCAGTTCTTC. It specifies CASRFGTPDNEQFF.